What follows are 5 T cell receptor beta chains derived from one specimen sequenced in a study of blood T cells in healthy people across ages. The second PCR ran about 6 to 11 cycles with a sample-barcoded 5' primer and J-beta primers. In TCRdb, the 5' RACE reads were re-called with MiXCR into one record per CDR3 protein. The sample contains under 850,000 distinct CDR3 sequences, under 40% of which appear only once. Sequencing was performed on blood. The receptors derive from a man aged 18 to 29 in good health.

In this sample, this clonotype turned up a few times. V gene TRBV29-1 combines with J gene TRBJ1-3; D unclear. The CDR3 totals 12 residues. CDR1 is SQVTM, CDR2 ANQGSEA, per germline. V lost 7 bases to trimming and J lost 2 bases, with 9 bases between them. CDR3: CSASLPGNTIYF. The CDR3 DNA reads as TGCAGCGCCTCGTTGCCTGGAAACACCATATATTTT.

There are a few counts of this clonotype. The CDR3 DNA reads TGCAGTGCCACTTGGGCAGGGGAAGGCAATCAGCCCCAGCATTTT. It yields the protein CSATWAGEGNQPQHF. This chain uses TRBV20-1 with TRBJ1-5; possible D gene TRBD1, 6 bases. This CDR3 has 15 amino acids. Trimming stripped 6 bases from V and 2 bases from J, with 17 bases between. The germline V gene has CDR1 DFQATT and CDR2 SNEGSKA (reference sequence).

There are many counts of this clonotype. This chain uses TRBV4-1 with TRBJ1-2, with 7 bases fitting TRBD1. The CDR3 sequence is 17 residues long. The germline V gene encodes CDR1 MGHRA and CDR2 YSYEKL. J gave up 2 bases and V 0 bases, and 9 bases lay outside the gene matches. CDR3 loop: CASSQDPTSTGNYGYTF. CDR3 coding DNA: TGCGCCAGCAGCCAAGATCCGACCTCGACAGGGAACTATGGCTACACCTTC.

This rearrangement joins TRBV10-3 to TRBJ1-4; D is perhaps TRBD1 (6 bases). Trimming removed 3 bases from V and 6 bases from J, with 11 bases in between. Germline assignment: CDR1 ENHRY and CDR2 SYGVKD. The CDR3 has 14 residues. The DNA for the CDR3 is TGTGCCATCAGTGAAAGACAGGCTGATGAAAAACTGTTTTTT. Translated, it gives CAISERQADEKLFF.

The rearrangement joins TRBV7-3 to TRBJ1-1, with 8 nucleotides matching TRBD1. CDR1 and CDR2 (germline): SGHTA, FQGTGA. The CDR3 has 16 amino acids. J gave up 4 bases and V 4 bases, and 11 bases lay outside the gene matches. The CDR3: CASSSIRGLRGTEAFF. The CDR3 DNA reads TGTGCCAGCAGCTCGATCAGGGGGCTGAGAGGCACTGAAGCTTTCTTT. Combining the CDR3 with reference TRBV7-3 and TRBJ1-1 gives the whole variable domain GAGVSQTPSNKVTEKGKYVELRCDPISGHTALYWYRQSLGQGPEFLIYFQGTGAADDSGLPNDRFFAVRPEGSVSTLKIQRTERGDSAVYLCASSSIRGLRGTEAFFGQGTRLTVV.